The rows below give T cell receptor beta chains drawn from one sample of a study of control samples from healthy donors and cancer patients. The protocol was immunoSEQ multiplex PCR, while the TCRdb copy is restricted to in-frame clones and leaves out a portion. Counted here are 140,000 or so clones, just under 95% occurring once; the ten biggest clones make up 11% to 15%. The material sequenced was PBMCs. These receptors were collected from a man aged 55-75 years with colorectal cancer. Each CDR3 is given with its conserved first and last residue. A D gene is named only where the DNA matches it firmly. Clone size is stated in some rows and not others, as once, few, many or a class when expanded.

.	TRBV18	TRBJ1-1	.	TGTGCCAGCTCACCACAGGGAGGGGACACTGAAGCTTTCTTT	CASSPQGGDTEAFF
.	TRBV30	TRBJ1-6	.	TGTGCCTGGAGTTCAGGGCCGGGGTATAATTCACCCCTCCACTTT	CAWSSGPGYNSPLHF
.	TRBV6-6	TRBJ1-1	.	TGTGCCAGCACCCAGCGGGGTGAAGCTTTCTTT	CASTQRGEAFF
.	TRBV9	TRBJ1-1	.	TGTGCCAGCAGCGTAGACCAGGGAGGTTGGAACACTGAAGCTTTCTTT	CASSVDQGGWNTEAFF
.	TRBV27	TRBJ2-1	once	TGTGCCAGCAGCCTCGGGACCCGGGCCTCCTACAATGAGCAGTTCTTC	CASSLGTRASYNEQFF
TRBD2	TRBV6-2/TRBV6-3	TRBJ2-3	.	TGTGCCAGCAGTTACCAGCGGGGGGGTGTAGATACGCAGTATTTT	CASSYQRGGVDTQYF
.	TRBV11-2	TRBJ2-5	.	TGTGCCAGCAGCCCTTGGGTGGGGGAGACCCAGTACTTC	CASSPWVGETQYF
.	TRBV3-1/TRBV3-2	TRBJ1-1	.	TGTGCCAGCAGCAAGACACTAGCCACTGAAGCTTTCTTT	CASSKTLATEAFF
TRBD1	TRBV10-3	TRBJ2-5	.	TGTGCCATCAGTGACCCCACAGGGGGCGGGGAGACCCAGTACTTC	CAISDPTGGGETQYF
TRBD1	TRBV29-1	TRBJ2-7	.	TGCAGCGTTGGTAAGACAGGGGGCACCTACGAGCAGTACTTC	CSVGKTGGTYEQYF
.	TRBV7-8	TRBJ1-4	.	TGTGCCTGCGCGGGGGCAACTAATGAAAAACTGTTTTTT	CACAGATNEKLFF
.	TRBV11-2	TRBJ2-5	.	TGTGCCAGCAGTCTCGACACCCAAGAGACCCAGTACTTC	CASSLDTQETQYF
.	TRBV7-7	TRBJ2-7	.	TGTGCCAGCAGCCCGAACGCGGGTACGGGGGAGCAGTACTTC	CASSPNAGTGEQYF
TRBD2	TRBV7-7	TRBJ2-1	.	TGTGCCAGCAGCCCCCGAAGCGGGGGGGCCGGGGGTGAGCAGTTCTTC	CASSPRSGGAGGEQFF
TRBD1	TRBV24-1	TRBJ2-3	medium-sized	TGTGCCACCAGTGATGCCTCCGGGACAGGGGGCCGAGATACGCAGTATTTT	CATSDASGTGGRDTQYF
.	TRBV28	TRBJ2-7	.	TGTGCCAGCAGCTCCAGGCGACACGAGCAGTACTTC	CASSSRRHEQYF
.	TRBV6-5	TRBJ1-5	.	TGTGCCAGCAGTTACTCAGGGGGACGCAATCAGCCCCAGCATTTT	CASSYSGGRNQPQHF
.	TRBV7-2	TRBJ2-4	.	TGTGCCAGCAGCTCCTCGGGACGTAACATTCAGTACTTC	CASSSSGRNIQYF
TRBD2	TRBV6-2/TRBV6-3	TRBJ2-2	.	TGTGCCAGCAGCTCTAGCGGGGGTACCGGGGAGCTGTTTTTT	CASSSSGGTGELFF
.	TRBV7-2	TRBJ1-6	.	TGTGCCAGCAGCCCACGAGCCGGACTCCTCGATTCACCCCTCCACTTT	CASSPRAGLLDSPLHF
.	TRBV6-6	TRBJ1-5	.	TGTGCCAGCAGTCCTCAGGGTGACAGCCAGCCCCAGCATTTT	CASSPQGDSQPQHF
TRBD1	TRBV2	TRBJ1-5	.	TGTGCCAGCAATTTGGGACAGGCGGTTCAGCCCCAGCATTTT	CASNLGQAVQPQHF
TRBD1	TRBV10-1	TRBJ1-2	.	TGCGCCAGCAGTGAGGACAGGGGGCAGGTCTATGGCTACACCTTC	CASSEDRGQVYGYTF
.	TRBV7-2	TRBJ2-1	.	TGTGCCAGCAGCCCGGACCACTTCCCCACCTACAATGAGCAGTTCTTC	CASSPDHFPTYNEQFF
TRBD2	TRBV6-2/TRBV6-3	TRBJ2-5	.	TGTGCCAGCAGTTCGCGGGGGAACCAGTACTTC	CASSSRGNQYF
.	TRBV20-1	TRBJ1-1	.	TGCAGTGCTAGTCCCGCCGAGGCTACGTTGAACACTGAAGCTTTCTTT	CSASPAEATLNTEAFF
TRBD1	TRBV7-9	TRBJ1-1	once	TGTGCCAGCAGCTTCGACAGGGTCGGAAGCACTGAAGCTTTCTTT	CASSFDRVGSTEAFF
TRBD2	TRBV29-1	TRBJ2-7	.	TGCAGCGTTGAAGATCAGGCGGGGGGGGTATACGAGCAGTACTTC	CSVEDQAGGVYEQYF
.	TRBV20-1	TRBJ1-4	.	TGCAGTGCTCCTCGAGCTGAAAAACTGTTTTTT	CSAPRAEKLFF
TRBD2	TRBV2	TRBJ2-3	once	TGTGCCAGCAGGACTAGCGGGGGTAGCACAGATACGCAGTATTTT	CASRTSGGSTDTQYF
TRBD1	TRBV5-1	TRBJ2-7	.	TGCGCCAGCAGCTGGGGGACAGGGGCTCTCGAGCAGTACTTC	CASSWGTGALEQYF
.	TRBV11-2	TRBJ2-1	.	TGTGCCAGCAGCTTATCCGCGGGGTCTTTCAATGAGCAGTTCTTC	CASSLSAGSFNEQFF
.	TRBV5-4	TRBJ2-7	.	TGTGCCAGCAGCTTGTTGGGGGGTAGTTCGGACGAGCAGTACTTC	CASSLLGGSSDEQYF
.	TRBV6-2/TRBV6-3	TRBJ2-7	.	TGTGCCAGCAGTTACGCCCACGGCTACGAGCAGTACTTC	CASSYAHGYEQYF
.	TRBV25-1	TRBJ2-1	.	TGTGCCAGCAGTGAAGACTCACCGAGCTCCTACAATGAGCAGTTCTTC	CASSEDSPSSYNEQFF
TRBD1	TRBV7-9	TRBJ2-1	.	TGTGCCAGCAGCCCGGTGGGACAGGGGATTTACAATGAGCAGTTCTTC	CASSPVGQGIYNEQFF